Below, 10 T cell receptor beta chains from the same sample are listed, as sequenced in a study of cytomegalovirus exposure and HLA in healthy donors. Amplification used 60 Vbeta primers and 13 Jbeta primers. Only in-frame clones appear in the TCRdb table, and some are missing; sequencing was by immunoSEQ multiplex PCR. The sample holds 80,000 to 95,000 clones, approximately 84% seen once. Input material: PBMCs. The receptors come from a woman aged 18-30 years in good health and CMV-seropositive.

This chain links TRBV28 with TRBJ1-1; possibly TRBD1 for D (6 bases). Trimming removed 4 bases from V and 9 bases from J, with 18 bases in between. The CDR3 totals 14 residues. Germline CDR1 reads MDHEN; CDR2 reads SYDVKM. In DNA, the CDR3 is TGTGCCAGCAGTTCTCCGGCCCGACAGGCAAAAGCTTTCTTT. It yields the protein CASSSPARQAKAFF.

The chain recombines TRBV7-2 with TRBJ2-5; 8 bases line up with TRBD1. The CDR3 runs 16 residues. Trimming removed 9 bases from V and 0 bases from J; junction bases left unmatched: 12. Per the germline V gene, CDR1 is SGHTA and CDR2 is FQGNSA. This chain's CDR3 is CASSNRQGRHQETQYF. The CDR3 DNA sequence: TGTGCCAGTAGCAACCGACAGGGGAGACACCAAGAGACCCAGTACTTC.

As to this clone: A read error may produce the germline difference seen at one junction end. V is TRBV7-7 and J is TRBJ2-2; 8 bases fit TRBD1. Germline V gene data show CDR1 as SSHAT and CDR2 as FNYEAQ (reference sequence). The CDR3 spans 17 residues. The DNA of the CDR3 is TGTGCTAGCAGCCCTGGGCCGACAGGGGCCGACACCGGGGAGCTGTTTTTT. It specifies CASSPGPTGADTGELFF.

The genes are TRBV30 and TRBJ2-2; D uncertain. The V end lost 5 bases, the J end lost 0 bases, and 4 bases lay between the germline ends. Per germline, CDR1 GTSNPN and CDR2 SVGIG (reference sequence). The CDR3 is 12 residues long. CDR3 DNA: TGTGCCTGGCAGGCGAACACCGGGGAGCTGTTTTTT. Amino acid sequence: CAWQANTGELFF.

This clone was detected once. The J gene is TRBJ2-3, the V gene TRBV4-1; D is possibly TRBD1 (6 bases). The CDR3 runs 16 residues. From germline, CDR1 is MGHRA and CDR2 YSYEKL. Trimming stripped 3 bases from V and 0 bases from J, with 13 bases between. The CDR3 loop reads CASSQVGTFSTDTQYF. CDR3 bases: TGCGCCAGCAGCCAGGTCGGGACATTTAGCACAGATACGCAGTATTTT.

The rearrangement joins TRBV5-1 to TRBJ2-2; 7 bases line up with TRBD1. Germline V gives CDR1 SGHRS, CDR2 YFSETQ. This CDR3 is 14 amino acids long. The V and J ends lost 4 bases and 6 bases, in that order; junction bases with no gene match: 6. The CDR3 nucleotides read TGCGCCAGCAGCCCTGACAGGGACCCCGGGGAGCTGTTTTTT. Protein: CASSPDRDPGELFF.

The gene calls are TRBV7-9 and TRBJ2-7; 8 bases are a match to TRBD2. The CDR3 length is 15 residues. The V gene end was trimmed by 5 bases and the J gene end by 0 bases; junction bases not matched to a gene: 6. CDR1 and CDR2 from the germline V gene are SEHNR and FQNEAQ (reference sequence). CDR3 amino acids: CASSPQAGDSYEQYF. In DNA form, the CDR3 reads TGTGCCAGCAGCCCGCAAGCGGGGGACTCCTACGAGCAGTACTTC.

This clone was picked up one time. The rearrangement joins TRBV5-6 to TRBJ1-4; no clear D gene. The ends were cut back, 1 base at V and 4 bases at J, with 11 bases in the middle. The CDR3 is made up of 15 amino acids. Germline CDR1 and CDR2: SGHDT and YYEEEE. CDR3 region: CASSLIAAVNEKLFF. The CDR3 bases are TGTGCCAGCAGCTTGATAGCGGCCGTTAATGAAAAACTGTTTTTT. Using reference TRBV5-6 and TRBJ1-4 for the parts outside the CDR3, the full variable domain is DAGVTQSPTHLIKTRGQQVTLRCSPKSGHDTVSWYQQALGQGPQFIFQYYEEEERQRGNFPDRFSGHQFPNYSSELNVNALLLGDSALYLCASSLIAAVNEKLFFGSGTQLSVL.

The chain couples TRBV14 to TRBJ2-6; 9 nucleotides agree with TRBD1. This CDR3 comprises 20 residues. Germline CDR1 reads SGHDN; CDR2 reads FVKESK. The V and J ends lost 4 bases and 1 base, in that order; junction bases with no gene match: 14. CDR3 residues: CASSLNPFRDRVSGANVLTF. In DNA, the CDR3 is TGTGCCAGCAGCCTCAATCCGTTCCGGGACAGGGTATCTGGGGCCAACGTCCTGACTTTC.

The V gene is TRBV5-8, the J gene TRBJ2-7, with 7 bases that match TRBD2. V lost 2 bases, J lost 2 bases, and 10 bases stayed unmatched. Germline-derived CDR1 and CDR2 are SGHTS and YDEGEE. CDR3 length equals 16 residues. The CDR3 coding sequence is TGTGCCAGCAGCTTTATACCGGGAGGCCGAACCTACGAGCAGTACTTC. This sequence encodes CASSFIPGGRTYEQYF.